This is a list of T cell receptor beta chains from one sample in a study of shared clonotypes between healthy human individuals. Generated by immunoSEQ multiplex PCR, the TCRdb table keeps only in-frame clones and is missing some. The table has approximately 700,000 clones, 60% to 75% seen once. The sequenced sample was memory CD4+ T cells sorted from blood. These receptors all come from a woman aged 25 to 39 in good health. Each CDR3 is given with its conserved first and last residue. A D gene is named only where the DNA matches it firmly. A row's size may be missing; if present it is once, few, many or a size class.

J gene | clone size | D gene | V gene | CDR3 DNA | CDR3 protein
TRBJ1-2 | - | TRBD1 | TRBV6-5 | TGTGCCAGCACCACAGGGGGAAACTATGGCTACACCTTC | CASTTGGNYGYTF
TRBJ2-3 | - | - | TRBV25-1 | TGTGCCAGCAGTGAGGCCTTACACTCACAGTATTTT | CASSEALHSQYF
TRBJ1-3 | - | TRBD1 | TRBV11-1 | TGTGCCAGCAGCTTCAGGGGGCGATCTGGAAACACCATATATTTT | CASSFRGRSGNTIYF
TRBJ2-6 | - | - | TRBV29-1 | TGCAGCGTTGACAGGGCTGGGGCCAACGTCCTGACTTTC | CSVDRAGANVLTF
TRBJ2-3 | - | - | TRBV7-9 | TGTGCCAGCAGCTTAGTATCAAGAATAGATACGCAGTATTTT | CASSLVSRIDTQYF
TRBJ2-7 | - | TRBD1 | TRBV29-1 | TGCAGCGTTCCGATGTCCGGGACAGGGGCTGACGAGCAGTACTTC | CSVPMSGTGADEQYF
TRBJ2-3 | few | - | TRBV5-1 | TGCGCCAGCAGCTTGTCTAACGGGCCCAGCACAGATACGCAGTATTTT | CASSLSNGPSTDTQYF
TRBJ2-7 | - | - | TRBV28 | TGTGCCAGCAGAAATCGGGACGGCTACGAGCAGTACTTC | CASRNRDGYEQYF
TRBJ1-5 | - | - | TRBV4-1 | TGCGCCAGCAGCCAGCAACCGGGATCACATCAGCCCCAGCATTTT | CASSQQPGSHQPQHF
TRBJ2-3 | - | TRBD2 | TRBV13 | TGTGCCAGCAGCTTAGTGGGGTGGGAGGGCCGTTCAGATACGCAGTATTTT | CASSLVGWEGRSDTQYF
TRBJ2-3 | - | - | TRBV28 | TGTGCCAGCAGTATTAGCGGAGACTACACAGATACGCAGTATTTT | CASSISGDYTDTQYF
TRBJ1-1 | - | - | TRBV11-3 | TGTGCCAGCTCTGGAATAGAGGACACTGAAGCTTTCTTT | CASSGIEDTEAFF